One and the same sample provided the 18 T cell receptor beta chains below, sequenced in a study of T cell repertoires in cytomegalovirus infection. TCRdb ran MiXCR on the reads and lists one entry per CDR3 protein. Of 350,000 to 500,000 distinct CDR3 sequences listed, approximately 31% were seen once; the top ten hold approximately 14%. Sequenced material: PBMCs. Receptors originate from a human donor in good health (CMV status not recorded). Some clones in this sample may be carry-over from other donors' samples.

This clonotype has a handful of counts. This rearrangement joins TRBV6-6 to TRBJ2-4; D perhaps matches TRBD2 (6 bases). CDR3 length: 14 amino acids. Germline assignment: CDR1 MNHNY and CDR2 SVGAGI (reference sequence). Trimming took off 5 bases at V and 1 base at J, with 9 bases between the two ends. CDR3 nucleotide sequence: TGTGCCAGCAGTCAGACTAGGGCCAAAAACATTCAGTACTTC. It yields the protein CASSQTRAKNIQYF.

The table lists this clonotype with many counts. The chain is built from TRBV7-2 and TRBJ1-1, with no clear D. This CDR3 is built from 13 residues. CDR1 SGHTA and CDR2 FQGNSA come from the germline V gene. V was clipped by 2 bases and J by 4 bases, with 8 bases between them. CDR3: CASSLMLGTEAFF. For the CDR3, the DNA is TGTGCCAGCAGCTTAATGTTGGGCACTGAAGCTTTCTTT.

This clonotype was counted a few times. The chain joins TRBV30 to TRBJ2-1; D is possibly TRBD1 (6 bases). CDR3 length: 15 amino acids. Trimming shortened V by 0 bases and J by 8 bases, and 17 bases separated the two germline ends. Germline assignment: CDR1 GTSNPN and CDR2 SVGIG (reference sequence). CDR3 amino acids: CAWSVGPGAIYEQFF. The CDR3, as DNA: TGTGCCTGGAGTGTAGGGCCAGGGGCGATTTATGAGCAGTTCTTC.

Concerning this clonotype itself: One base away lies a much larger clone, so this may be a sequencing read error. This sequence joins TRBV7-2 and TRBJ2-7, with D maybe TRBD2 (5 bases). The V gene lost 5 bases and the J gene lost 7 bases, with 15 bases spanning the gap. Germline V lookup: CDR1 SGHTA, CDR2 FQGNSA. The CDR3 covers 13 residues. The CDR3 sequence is CASSLRGSGEQYF. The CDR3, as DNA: TGTGCCAGCAGCCTCCGAGGATCGGGGGAGCAGTACTTC.

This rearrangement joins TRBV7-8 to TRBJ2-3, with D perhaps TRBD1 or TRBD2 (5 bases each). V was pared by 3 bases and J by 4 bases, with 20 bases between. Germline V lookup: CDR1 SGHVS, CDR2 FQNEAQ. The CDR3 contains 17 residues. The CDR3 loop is CASSFGARLARADTQYF. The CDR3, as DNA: TGTGCCAGCAGCTTTGGGGCTAGGCTAGCAAGAGCAGATACGCAGTATTTT. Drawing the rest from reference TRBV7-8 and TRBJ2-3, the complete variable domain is GAGVSQSPRYKVAKRGQDVALRCDPISGHVSLFWYQQALGQGPEFLTYFQNEAQLDKSGLPSDRFFAERPEGSVSTLKIQRTQQEDSAVYLCASSFGARLARADTQYFGPGTRLTVL.

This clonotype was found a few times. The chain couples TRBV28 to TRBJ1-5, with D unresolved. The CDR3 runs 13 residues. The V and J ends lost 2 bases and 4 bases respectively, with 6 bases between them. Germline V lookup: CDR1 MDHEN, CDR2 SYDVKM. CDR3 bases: TGTGCCAGCAGTTTAACCCGAAATCAGCCCCAGCATTTT. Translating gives CASSLTRNQPQHF.

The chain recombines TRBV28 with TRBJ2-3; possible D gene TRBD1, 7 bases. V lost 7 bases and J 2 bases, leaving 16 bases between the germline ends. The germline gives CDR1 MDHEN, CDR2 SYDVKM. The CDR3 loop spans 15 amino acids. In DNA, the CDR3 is TGTGCCAGCACCCCGGGGGACAGTTTCACAGATACGCAGTATTTT. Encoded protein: CASTPGDSFTDTQYF. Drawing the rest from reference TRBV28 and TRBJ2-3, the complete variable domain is DVKVTQSSRYLVKRTGEKVFLECVQDMDHENMFWYRQDPGLGLRLIYFSYDVKMKEKGDIPEGYSVSREKKERFSLILESASTNQTSMYLCASTPGDSFTDTQYFGPGTRLTVL.

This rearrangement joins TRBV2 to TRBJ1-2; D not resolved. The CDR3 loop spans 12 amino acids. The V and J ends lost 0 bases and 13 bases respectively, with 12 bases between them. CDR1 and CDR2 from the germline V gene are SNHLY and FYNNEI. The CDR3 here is CASSEAPPSRTF. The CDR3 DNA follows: TGTGCCAGCAGTGAAGCGCCCCCCAGTCGCACCTTC. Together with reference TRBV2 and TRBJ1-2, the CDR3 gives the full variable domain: EPEVTQTPSHQVTQMGQEVILRCVPISNHLYFYWYRQILGQKVEFLVSFYNNEISEKSEIFDDQFSVERPDGSNFTLKIRSTKLEDSAMYFCASSEAPPSRTFGSGTRLTVV.

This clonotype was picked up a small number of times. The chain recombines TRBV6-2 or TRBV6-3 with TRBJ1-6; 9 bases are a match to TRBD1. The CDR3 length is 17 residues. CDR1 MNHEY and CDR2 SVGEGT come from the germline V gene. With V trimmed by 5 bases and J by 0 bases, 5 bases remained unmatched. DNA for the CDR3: TGTGCCAGCAGTCCCGGACAGGGGAGCTCCTATAATTCACCCCTCCACTTT. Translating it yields CASSPGQGSSYNSPLHF.

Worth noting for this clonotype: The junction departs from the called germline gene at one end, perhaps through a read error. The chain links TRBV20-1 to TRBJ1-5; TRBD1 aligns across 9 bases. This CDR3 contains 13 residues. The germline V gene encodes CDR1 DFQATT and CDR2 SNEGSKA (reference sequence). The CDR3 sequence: CSAVGQGTQLQHF. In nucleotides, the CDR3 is TGCAGTGCCGTGGGACAGGGAACACAGCTCCAGCATTTT.

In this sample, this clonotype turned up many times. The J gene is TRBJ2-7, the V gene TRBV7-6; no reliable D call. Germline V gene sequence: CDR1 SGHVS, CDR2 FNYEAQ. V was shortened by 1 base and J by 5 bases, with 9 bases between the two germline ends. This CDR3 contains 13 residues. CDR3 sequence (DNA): TGTGCCAGCAGCTTAGTGGAGTTCAACGAGCAGTACTTC. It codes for CASSLVEFNEQYF.

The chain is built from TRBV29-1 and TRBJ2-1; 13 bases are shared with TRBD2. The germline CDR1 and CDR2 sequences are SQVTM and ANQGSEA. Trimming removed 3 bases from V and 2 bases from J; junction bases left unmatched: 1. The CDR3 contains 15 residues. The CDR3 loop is CSVEGLAGTYNEQFF. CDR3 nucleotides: TGCAGCGTTGAGGGACTAGCGGGGACCTACAATGAGCAGTTCTTC.

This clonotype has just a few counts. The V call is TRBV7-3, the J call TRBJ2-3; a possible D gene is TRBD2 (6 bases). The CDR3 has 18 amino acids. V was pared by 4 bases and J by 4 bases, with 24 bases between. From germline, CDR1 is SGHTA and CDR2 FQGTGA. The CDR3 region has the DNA TGTGCCAGCAGCTCTCTGCGGGGCGTAGACCAGGGTTCAGATACGCAGTATTTT. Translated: CASSSLRGVDQGSDTQYF.

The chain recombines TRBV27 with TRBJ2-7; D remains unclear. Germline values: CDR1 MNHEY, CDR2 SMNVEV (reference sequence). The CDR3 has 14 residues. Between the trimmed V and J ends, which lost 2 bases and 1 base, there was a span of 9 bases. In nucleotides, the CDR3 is TGTGCCAGCAGTTTAAGTCGGTTGTCCTACGAGCAGTACTTC. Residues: CASSLSRLSYEQYF.

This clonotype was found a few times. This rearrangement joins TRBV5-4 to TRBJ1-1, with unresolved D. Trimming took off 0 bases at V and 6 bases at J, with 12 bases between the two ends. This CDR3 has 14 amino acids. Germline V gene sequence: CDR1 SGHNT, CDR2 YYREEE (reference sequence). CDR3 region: CASSLGGSGPEAFF. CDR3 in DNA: TGTGCCAGCAGCTTGGGGGGAAGCGGGCCTGAAGCTTTCTTT.

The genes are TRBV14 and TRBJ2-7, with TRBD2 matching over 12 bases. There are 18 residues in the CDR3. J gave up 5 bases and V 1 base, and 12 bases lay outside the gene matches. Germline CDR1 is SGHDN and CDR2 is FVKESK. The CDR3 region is CASSQGTAGLAGIHEQYF. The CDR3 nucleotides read TGTGCCAGCAGCCAAGGGACAGCAGGACTAGCGGGGATTCACGAGCAGTACTTC.

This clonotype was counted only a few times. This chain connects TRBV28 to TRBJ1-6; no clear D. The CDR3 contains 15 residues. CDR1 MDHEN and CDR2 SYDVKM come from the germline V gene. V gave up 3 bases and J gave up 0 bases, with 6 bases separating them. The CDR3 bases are TGTGCCAGCAGTTTCCGAAGCTCCTATAATTCACCCCTCCACTTT. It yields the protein CASSFRSSYNSPLHF. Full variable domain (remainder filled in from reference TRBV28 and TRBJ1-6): DVKVTQSSRYLVKRTGEKVFLECVQDMDHENMFWYRQDPGLGLRLIYFSYDVKMKEKGDIPEGYSVSREKKERFSLILESASTNQTSMYLCASSFRSSYNSPLHFGNGTRLTVT.

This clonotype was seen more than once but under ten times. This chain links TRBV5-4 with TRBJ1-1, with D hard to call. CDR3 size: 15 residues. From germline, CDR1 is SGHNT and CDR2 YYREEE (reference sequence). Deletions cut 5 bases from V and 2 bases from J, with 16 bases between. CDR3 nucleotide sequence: TGTGCCAGCAGTATCGGGATGGCAGCTAACACTGAAGCTTTCTTT. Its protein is CASSIGMAANTEAFF.